This T cell receptor beta chain was sequenced in a study of early stage breast cancer tumors. Germline V gene sequence: CDR1 SGDLS, CDR2 YYNGEE. The CDR3 covers 15 residues. V shed 0 bases and J shed 2 bases, with 9 bases lying between them. The protocol was immunoSEQ multiplex PCR, while the TCRdb copy is restricted to in-frame clones and leaves out a portion. Here the sample spans 60,000 to 80,000 clones, more than 65% being singletons. Whole-study findings and limits: Tumor and normal breast were distinguished via blood comparison in most of the 16 patients.

Details on this clone: What it binds is not known.

V usage is TRBV9 and J usage is TRBJ2-1; D remains unclear. The sequence was collected from a person in their sixties with breast cancer. The sample consisted of blood. CDR3 loop: CASSVGQPTYNEQFF. Written as DNA, the CDR3 is TGTGCCAGCAGCGTAGGACAACCCACCTACAATGAGCAGTTCTTC.